This passage covers 5 T cell receptor beta chains from one sample sequenced in a study of blood T cell repertoires in COVID-19. This table comes from immunoSEQ multiplex PCR, and its TCRdb copy is limited to in-frame clones, with some not included. Among 75,000 to 90,000 clones listed, about 92% were seen once. Sequencing used peripheral blood. The receptors stem from a woman in her forties or fifties in a cohort sampled during active COVID-19.

This clone has a handful of counts. This chain uses TRBV7-9 with TRBJ1-4, with D possibly TRBD1 on 5 matching bases. The germline V gene has CDR1 SEHNR and CDR2 FQNEAQ (reference sequence). The ends were cut back, 5 bases at V and 4 bases at J, with 11 bases in the middle. This CDR3 contains 14 residues. The CDR3 region has the DNA TGTGCCAGCAGCAAGGGGAATAGTAATGAAAAACTGTTTTTT. This encodes CASSKGNSNEKLFF.

The rearrangement links TRBV4-1 to TRBJ1-4, with a tentative D call TRBD1 (6 bases). Germline-derived CDR1 and CDR2 are MGHRA and YSYEKL. The CDR3 has 14 amino acids. V dropped 4 bases and J dropped 4 bases, with 10 bases sitting between them. The CDR3 loop is CASSPGQINEKLFF. The CDR3 DNA reads as TGCGCCAGCAGCCCAGGACAGATTAATGAAAAACTGTTTTTT.

This clone was picked up one time. The chain is built from TRBV28 and TRBJ2-1; D is ambiguous. Deletions cut 9 bases from V and 0 bases from J, with 15 bases between. The CDR3 has 15 amino acids. Germline lookup yields CDR1 MDHEN and CDR2 SYDVKM. The CDR3 here is CARSWSPCSYNEQFF. The DNA of the CDR3 is TGTGCCAGGTCCTGGAGCCCCTGCTCCTACAATGAGCAGTTCTTC.

The rearrangement uses TRBV4-1 and TRBJ2-3; D is unresolved. The V end lost 9 bases, the J end lost 2 bases, and 21 bases lay between the germline ends. The CDR3 loop spans 16 amino acids. The germline V gene has CDR1 MGHRA and CDR2 YSYEKL. In nucleotides, the CDR3 is TGCGCCAGAACCTTTTCGGTCGGTTCTTTCACAGATACGCAGTATTTT. Protein: CARTFSVGSFTDTQYF.

The gene calls are TRBV7-8 and TRBJ2-2; 10 nucleotides align to TRBD2. The trim removed 5 bases at V and 3 bases at J, leaving 21 bases unmatched. The germline gives CDR1 SGHVS, CDR2 FQNEAQ. The CDR3 extends over 21 amino acids. The CDR3 protein is CASSRTQANLGLASHTGELFF. The CDR3 DNA is TGTGCCAGCAGCCGAACTCAAGCGAACCTGGGACTAGCGAGTCACACCGGGGAGCTGTTTTTT.